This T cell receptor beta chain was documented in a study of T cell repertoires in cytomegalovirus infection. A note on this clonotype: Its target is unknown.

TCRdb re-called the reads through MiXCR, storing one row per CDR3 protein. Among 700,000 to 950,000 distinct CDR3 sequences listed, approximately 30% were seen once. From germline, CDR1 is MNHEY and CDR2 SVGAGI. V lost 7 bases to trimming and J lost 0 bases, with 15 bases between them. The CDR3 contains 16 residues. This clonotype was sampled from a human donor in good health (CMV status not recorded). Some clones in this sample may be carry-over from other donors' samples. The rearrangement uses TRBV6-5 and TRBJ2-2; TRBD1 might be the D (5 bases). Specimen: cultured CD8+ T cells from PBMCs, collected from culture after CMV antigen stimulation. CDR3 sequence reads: CASNHDSIANTGELFF. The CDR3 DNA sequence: TGTGCCAGCAACCATGACAGCATAGCGAACACCGGGGAGCTGTTTTTT.